This passage covers 17 T cell receptor beta chains from one sample sequenced in a study of T-cell memory formation after mild COVID-19. Using its own MiXCR run on the 5' RACE reads, TCRdb lists one record per CDR3 protein. This sample has tens of thousands of distinct CDR3 sequences, with 16% found just once. Sequences were obtained from PBMCs or a T cell subset sorted from them (not recorded which). The receptors here all came from an adult woman who had mild COVID-19 (a few samples of this study predate the infection). Cell type and time point are not known.

This clonotype occurred a few times. The chain couples TRBV7-8 to TRBJ2-7, with 10 bases lining up with TRBD2. After removal of 2 bases from V and 5 bases from J, the junction contained 6 bases not matched to a gene. The length of the CDR3 is 15 residues. Germline V gene lookup returns CDR1 SGHVS and CDR2 FQNEAQ. CDR3 in DNA: TGTGCCAGCAGCTTATTCCCTAGCGGGAGCAACGAGCAGTACTTC. Its protein product is CASSLFPSGSNEQYF. The full variable domain, in which reference TRBV7-8 and TRBJ2-7 provide the parts outside the CDR3, is GAGVSQSPRYKVAKRGQDVALRCDPISGHVSLFWYQQALGQGPEFLTYFQNEAQLDKSGLPSDRFFAERPEGSVSTLKIQRTQQEDSAVYLCASSLFPSGSNEQYFGPGTRLTVT.

The chain is built from TRBV5-1 and TRBJ2-7, with D unclear. The CDR3 spans 14 residues. CDR1 and CDR2 from the germline V gene are SGHRS and YFSETQ. The V end lost 4 bases, the J end lost 2 bases, and 13 bases lay between the germline ends. Here the CDR3 DNA reads TGCGCCAGCAGCCCTAGGACGGATACCTACGAGCAGTACTTC. Translation: CASSPRTDTYEQYF.

The chain is built from TRBV20-1 and TRBJ2-7, with D possibly being TRBD2 (5 bases). Trimming removed 1 base at V and 5 bases at J, with 9 bases between. This CDR3 has 12 residues. Germline-derived CDR1 and CDR2 are DFQATT and SNEGSKA (reference sequence). DNA of the CDR3: TGCAGTGCTAGAGCGGCGAGGGACGAGCAGTACTTC. Translating it yields CSARAARDEQYF.

J is TRBJ2-7 and V is TRBV18; D may be TRBD1 or TRBD2 (6 bases each). Germline CDR1 and CDR2: KGHSH and LQKENI. Trimming pared 5 bases from V and 3 bases from J, leaving 11 bases between. The CDR3 totals 13 residues. The CDR3 region is CASSAGDFYEQYF. The CDR3 region has the DNA TGTGCCAGCTCAGCAGGGGACTTCTACGAGCAGTACTTC.

This chain uses TRBV20-1 with TRBJ1-1; 7 nucleotides agree with TRBD1. Germline CDR1 and CDR2: DFQATT and SNEGSKA (reference sequence). This CDR3 spans 14 amino acids. Losses at the gene ends were 6 bases for V and 4 bases for J; bases not matched to a gene: 11. CDR3 sequence: CSAEKGDSGTEAFF. The CDR3 nucleotides read TGCAGTGCCGAAAAAGGGGACAGCGGCACTGAAGCTTTCTTT.

The chain has TRBV5-1 and TRBJ1-1; possible D gene TRBD1, 6 bases. Trimming pared 4 bases from V and 1 base from J, leaving 8 bases between. Germline V gene lookup returns CDR1 SGHRS and CDR2 YFSETQ. This CDR3 spans 13 amino acids. The CDR3 sequence: CASSGTPNTEAFF. DNA for the CDR3: TGCGCCAGCAGCGGGACACCGAACACTGAAGCTTTCTTT.

This chain links TRBV7-8 with TRBJ1-2, with D possibly matching TRBD1 (5 bases). V lost 5 bases and J 0 bases, leaving 7 bases between the germline ends. The germline gives CDR1 SGHVS, CDR2 FQNEAQ. There are 13 residues in the CDR3. The CDR3 sequence: CASSDRANYGYTF. In nucleotides, the CDR3 is TGTGCCAGCAGCGACAGAGCTAACTATGGCTACACCTTC.

This chain joins TRBV5-1 and TRBJ2-1, with D perhaps assigned TRBD1 or TRBD2 (5 bases each). The germline gives CDR1 SGHRS, CDR2 YFSETQ. CDR3 length equals 16 residues. Trimming stripped 0 bases from V and 5 bases from J, with 15 bases between. The CDR3 here is CASSLAWAGTNNEQFF. CDR3 sequence (DNA): TGCGCCAGCAGCTTGGCCTGGGCAGGGACCAACAATGAGCAGTTCTTC.

The J gene is TRBJ2-5, the V gene TRBV18; 8 bases line up with TRBD1. The CDR3 contains 16 residues. CDR1 and CDR2 (germline): KGHSH, LQKENI. Germline trimming cut 0 bases from V and 2 bases from J; bases unmatched to any gene: 5. CDR3 DNA: TGTGCCAGCTCACCACCCAAGGACAGGGTACAAGAGACCCAGTACTTC. This gives the protein CASSPPKDRVQETQYF.

The rearrangement joins TRBV11-3 to TRBJ2-7, with a tentative D call TRBD2 (6 bases). CDR3 size: 14 residues. Germline loops: CDR1 SGHNT, CDR2 YENEEA. The V end lost 6 bases, the J end lost 7 bases, and 19 bases lay between the germline ends. This CDR3 reads CASRYAGSTGEQYF. DNA of the CDR3: TGTGCCAGCAGATACGCGGGATCAACGGGGGAGCAGTACTTC.

This clonotype was seen a handful of times. The CDR3 sequence: CASSVDGEDEQYF. CDR3 coding DNA: TGTGCCAGCAGCGTAGACGGGGAGGACGAGCAGTACTTC. The chain is built from TRBV9 and TRBJ2-7; D may be TRBD2 (6 bases). Germline lookup yields CDR1 SGDLS and CDR2 YYNGEE. The CDR3 is 13 amino acids. V lost 0 bases to trimming and J lost 5 bases, with 9 bases between them.

The chain combines TRBV2 with TRBJ2-3; D unresolved. Germline CDR1 reads SNHLY; CDR2 reads FYNNEI. The CDR3 consists of 12 residues. V was clipped by 6 bases and J by 3 bases, with 7 bases between them. CDR3 residues: CASRSLTDTQYF. CDR3 nucleotide sequence: TGTGCCAGCAGGTCGCTTACAGATACGCAGTATTTT.

The chain combines TRBV6-2 or TRBV6-3 with TRBJ2-1, with no clear D. The V gene's germline CDR1 is MNHEY and CDR2 SVGEGT. This CDR3 has 13 amino acids. V dropped 0 bases and J dropped 4 bases, with 4 bases sitting between them. CDR3 residues: CASSYSGYNEQFF. In nucleotides, the CDR3 is TGTGCCAGCAGTTACTCAGGGTACAATGAGCAGTTCTTC.

This clonotype was recorded many times. The chain employs TRBV20-1 and TRBJ2-7, with 7 positions matching TRBD1. Germline V lookup: CDR1 DFQATT, CDR2 SNEGSKA (reference sequence). The CDR3 covers 13 residues. V was pared by 5 bases and J by 3 bases, with 7 bases of the junction left unmatched. In nucleotides, the CDR3 is TGCAGTGCTTTTCGGGACAGTGGCTACGAGCAGTACTTC. Residues: CSAFRDSGYEQYF.

This clonotype was detected a few times. The chain couples TRBV7-9 to TRBJ2-7, with 9 bases identical to TRBD1. The CDR3 spans 14 residues. The germline gives CDR1 SEHNR, CDR2 FQNEAQ (reference sequence). J gave up 6 bases and V 3 bases, and 6 bases lay outside the gene matches. CDR3 sequence: CASSFFDRGIEQYF. CDR3 nucleotides: TGTGCCAGCAGCTTTTTTGACAGGGGGATCGAGCAGTACTTC.

The chain couples TRBV7-3 to TRBJ2-3, with TRBD2 matching over 9 bases. Germline CDR1 and CDR2: SGHTA and FQGTGA. The CDR3 has 14 amino acids. The V segment lost 1 base and the J segment 4 bases; nucleotides outside the gene matches: 0. CDR3 bases: TGTGCCAGCAGCTTAAGCGGGGGGGCAGATACGCAGTATTTT. Its translation is CASSLSGGADTQYF.

This clonotype was recorded a few times. This rearrangement joins TRBV3-1 to TRBJ1-2; no definite D call. The CDR3 covers 12 residues. Trimming shortened V by 4 bases and J by 4 bases, and 7 bases separated the two germline ends. Germline-derived CDR1 and CDR2 are LGHDT and YNNKEL (reference sequence). CDR3: CASSLETYGYTF. The CDR3 DNA reads as TGTGCCAGCAGCCTCGAGACCTATGGCTACACCTTC.